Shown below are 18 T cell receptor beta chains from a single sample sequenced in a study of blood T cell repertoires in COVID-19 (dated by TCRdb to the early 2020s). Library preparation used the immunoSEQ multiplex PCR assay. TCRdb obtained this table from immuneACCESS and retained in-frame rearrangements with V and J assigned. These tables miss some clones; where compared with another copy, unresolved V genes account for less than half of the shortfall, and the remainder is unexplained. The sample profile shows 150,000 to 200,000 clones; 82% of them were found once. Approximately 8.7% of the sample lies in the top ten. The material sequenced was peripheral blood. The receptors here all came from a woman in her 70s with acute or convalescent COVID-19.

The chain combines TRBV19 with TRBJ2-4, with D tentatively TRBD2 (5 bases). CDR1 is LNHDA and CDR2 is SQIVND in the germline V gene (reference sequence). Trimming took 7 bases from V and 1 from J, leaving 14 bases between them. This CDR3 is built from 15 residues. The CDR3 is CASMGEGAAKNIQYF. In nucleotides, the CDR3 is TGTGCCAGTATGGGAGAGGGAGCGGCCAAAAACATTCAGTACTTC.

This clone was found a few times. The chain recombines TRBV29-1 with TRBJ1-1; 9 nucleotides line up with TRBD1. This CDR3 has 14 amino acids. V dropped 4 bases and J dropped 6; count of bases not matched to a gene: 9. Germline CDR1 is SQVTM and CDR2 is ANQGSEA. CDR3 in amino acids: CSVVPDRGGSEAFF. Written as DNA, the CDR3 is TGCAGCGTTGTCCCGGACAGGGGAGGTTCTGAAGCTTTCTTT.

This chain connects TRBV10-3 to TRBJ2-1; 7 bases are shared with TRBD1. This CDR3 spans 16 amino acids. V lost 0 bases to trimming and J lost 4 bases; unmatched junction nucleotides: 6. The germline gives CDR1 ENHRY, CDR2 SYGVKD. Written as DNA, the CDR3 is TGTGCCATCAGTGAGTCGGCGACAGGGCAATACAATGAGCAGTTCTTC. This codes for CAISESATGQYNEQFF.

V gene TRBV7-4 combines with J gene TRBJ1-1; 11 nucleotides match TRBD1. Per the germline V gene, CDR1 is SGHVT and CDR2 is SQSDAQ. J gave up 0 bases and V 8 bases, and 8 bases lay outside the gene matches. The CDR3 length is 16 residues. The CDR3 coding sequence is TGTGCCAGCGGAGGGACAGGGGGTAAAGTGAACACTGAAGCTTTCTTT. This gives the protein CASGGTGGKVNTEAFF.

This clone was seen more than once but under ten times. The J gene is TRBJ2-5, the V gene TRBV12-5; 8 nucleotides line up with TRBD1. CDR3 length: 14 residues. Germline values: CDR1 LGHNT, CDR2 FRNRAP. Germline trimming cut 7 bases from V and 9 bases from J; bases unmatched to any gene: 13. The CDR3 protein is CASARTGSMAAQYF. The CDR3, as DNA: TGTGCTAGTGCCAGGACAGGGAGTATGGCGGCCCAGTACTTC.

CDR3 amino acids: CASSPTGIKGAGNTIYF. The CDR3 bases are TGTGCCAGCAGCCCTACGGGGATAAAGGGGGCAGGAAACACCATATATTTT. The chain links TRBV4-2 to TRBJ1-3, with TRBD1 matching over 7 bases. CDR1 is LGHNA and CDR2 is YNFKEQ in the germline V gene. This CDR3 has 17 residues. Trimming at V came to 4 bases and at J to 4 bases, leaving 13 bases not matched to a gene.

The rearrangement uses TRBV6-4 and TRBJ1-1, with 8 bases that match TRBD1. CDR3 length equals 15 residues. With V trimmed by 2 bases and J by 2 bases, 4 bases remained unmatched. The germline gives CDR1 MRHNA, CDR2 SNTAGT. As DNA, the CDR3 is TGTGCCAGCAGTGACCTTGGGACAGGTAACACTGAAGCTTTCTTT. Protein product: CASSDLGTGNTEAFF.

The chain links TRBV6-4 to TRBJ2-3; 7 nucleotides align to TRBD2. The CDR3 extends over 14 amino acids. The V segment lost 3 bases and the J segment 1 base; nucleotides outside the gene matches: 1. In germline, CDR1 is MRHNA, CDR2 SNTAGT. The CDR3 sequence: CASSEAGGTDTQYF. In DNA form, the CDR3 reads TGTGCCAGCAGTGAGGCGGGAGGCACAGATACGCAGTATTTT.

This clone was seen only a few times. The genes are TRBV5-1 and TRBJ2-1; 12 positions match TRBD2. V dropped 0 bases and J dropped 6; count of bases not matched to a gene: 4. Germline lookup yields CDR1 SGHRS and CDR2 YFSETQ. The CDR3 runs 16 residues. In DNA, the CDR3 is TGCGCCAGCAGCTTGGAGGGGACTAGCGGGTTCAATGAGCAGTTCTTC. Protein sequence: CASSLEGTSGFNEQFF. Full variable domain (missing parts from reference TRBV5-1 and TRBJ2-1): KAGVTQTPRYLIKTRGQQVTLSCSPISGHRSVSWYQQTPGQGLQFLFEYFSETQRNKGNFPGRFSGRQFSNSRSEMNVSTLELGDSALYLCASSLEGTSGFNEQFFGPGTRLTVL.

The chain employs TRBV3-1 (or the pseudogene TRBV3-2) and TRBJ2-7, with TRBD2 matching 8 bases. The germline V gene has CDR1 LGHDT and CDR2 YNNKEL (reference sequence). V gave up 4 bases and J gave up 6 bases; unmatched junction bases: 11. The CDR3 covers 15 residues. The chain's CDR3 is CASSLGPGAGGEQYF. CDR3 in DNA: TGTGCCAGCAGCCTAGGACCGGGTGCGGGGGGCGAGCAGTACTTC.

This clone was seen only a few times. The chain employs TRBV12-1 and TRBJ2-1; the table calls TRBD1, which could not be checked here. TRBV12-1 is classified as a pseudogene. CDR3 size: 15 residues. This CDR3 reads CASRIRGVPYNEQFF. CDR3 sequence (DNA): TGTGCCAGCAGGATTAGGGGCGTACCCTACAATGAGCAGTTCTTC.

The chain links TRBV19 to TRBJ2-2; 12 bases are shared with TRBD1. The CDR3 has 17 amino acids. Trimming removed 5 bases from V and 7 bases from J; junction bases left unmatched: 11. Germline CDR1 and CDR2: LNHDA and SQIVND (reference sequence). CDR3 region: CASSPTGTGGAFGELFF. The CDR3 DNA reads TGTGCCAGTAGTCCTACCGGGACAGGGGGCGCATTCGGGGAGCTGTTTTTT.

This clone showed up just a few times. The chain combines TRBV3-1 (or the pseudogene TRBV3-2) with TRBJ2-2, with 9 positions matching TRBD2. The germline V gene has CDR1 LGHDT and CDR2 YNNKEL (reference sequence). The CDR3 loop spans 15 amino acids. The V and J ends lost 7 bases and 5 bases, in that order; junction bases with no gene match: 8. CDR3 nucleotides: TGTGCCAGCATGTGGCGGGAGGGTCGTACCGGGGAGCTGTTTTTT. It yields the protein CASMWREGRTGELFF.

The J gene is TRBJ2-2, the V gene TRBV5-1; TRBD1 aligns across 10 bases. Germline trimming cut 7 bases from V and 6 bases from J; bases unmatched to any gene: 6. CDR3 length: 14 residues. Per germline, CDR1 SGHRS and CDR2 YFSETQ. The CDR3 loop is CASRPGQGSGELFF. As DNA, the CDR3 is TGCGCCAGCCGTCCGGGACAGGGGTCCGGGGAGCTGTTTTTT.

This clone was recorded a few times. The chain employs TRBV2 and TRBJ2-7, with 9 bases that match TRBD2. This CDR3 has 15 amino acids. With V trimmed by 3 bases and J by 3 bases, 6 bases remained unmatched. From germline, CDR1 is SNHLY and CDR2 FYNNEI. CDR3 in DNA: TGTGCCAGCAGTGAGGCGGGAGGGCCTTACTACGAGCAGTACTTC. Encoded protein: CASSEAGGPYYEQYF.

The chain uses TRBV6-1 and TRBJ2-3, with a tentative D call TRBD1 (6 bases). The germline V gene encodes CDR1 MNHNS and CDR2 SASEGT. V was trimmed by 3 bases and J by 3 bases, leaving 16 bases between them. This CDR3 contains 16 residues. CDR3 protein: CASSDIQGRKTDTQYF. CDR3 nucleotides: TGTGCCAGCAGTGATATACAGGGACGGAAGACAGATACGCAGTATTTT.

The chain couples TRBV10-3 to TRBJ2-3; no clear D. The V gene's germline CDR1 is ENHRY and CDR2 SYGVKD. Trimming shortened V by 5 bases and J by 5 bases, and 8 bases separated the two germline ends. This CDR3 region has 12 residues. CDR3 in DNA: TGTGCCATCAGTTCGCGTCTAGATACGCAGTATTTT. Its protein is CAISSRLDTQYF.

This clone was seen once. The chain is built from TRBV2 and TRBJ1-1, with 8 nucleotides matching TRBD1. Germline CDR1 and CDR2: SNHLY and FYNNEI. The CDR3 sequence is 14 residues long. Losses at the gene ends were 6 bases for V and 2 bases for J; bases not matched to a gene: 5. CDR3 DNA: TGTGCCAGCAGGGGCAGGGGGCAAAACACTGAAGCTTTCTTT. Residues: CASRGRGQNTEAFF.